The present entry profiles one T cell receptor beta chain with its context. An end of the junction does not agree with germline; a read error may underlie this. The sample is drawn from a study of shared clonotypes between healthy human individuals. For every subset, genomic DNA was evenly distributed across several immunoSEQ plates. The table came from immunoSEQ multiplex PCR; TCRdb's copy has only in-frame clones and leaves some out. The sample has around 510,000 clones, roughly 79% seen once. Every donor, a Caucasian adult, lived in Nashville, Tennessee. The TCR originated in a middle-aged woman in good health. Some clones in this sample may be carry-over from other donors' samples. The material sequenced was PBMCs.

DNA for the CDR3: TGTGCCACCGGGGGCTCTGGGGCCAACGCCCTGACTTTC. Its translation is CATGGSGANALTF. This sequence joins TRBV6-5 and TRBJ2-6; D tentatively reads TRBD1 or TRBD2 (6 bases each). The CDR3 loop spans 13 amino acids. Germline CDR1 MNHEY, CDR2 SVGAGI.